Presented here are 2 T cell receptor beta chains from one specimen sequenced in a study of blood T cell repertoires in COVID-19. Sequenced by immunoSEQ multiplex PCR; TCRdb stores in-frame clones only, minus some. The repertoire holds approximately 150,000 clones, with around 80% as singletons. Material: peripheral blood. The receptors stem from a man aged 55 to 69 with active or convalescent COVID-19.

The chain combines TRBV4-1 with TRBJ1-5; D might be TRBD1 (5 bases). Germline V lookup: CDR1 MGHRA, CDR2 YSYEKL. Trimming removed 0 bases at V and 7 bases at J, with 16 bases between. The CDR3 spans 16 residues. As DNA, the CDR3 is TGCGCCAGCAGCCAAGATGTTGGGAGGGGCACCCAGCCCCAGCATTTT. Its protein product is CASSQDVGRGTQPQHF.

The chain carries TRBV5-1 and TRBJ2-2; 8 bases match TRBD2. V shed 4 bases and J 2 bases; nucleotides not matched to a gene: 4. Looked up from germline, CDR1 is SGHRS and CDR2 is YFSETQ. This CDR3 has 15 residues. The CDR3 loop reads CASSTTSGNTGELFF. CDR3 DNA: TGCGCCAGCAGCACAACTAGCGGAAACACCGGGGAGCTGTTTTTT.